The 21 T cell receptor beta chains below all came from one sample that was sequenced in a study of shared T cell receptors in the human thymus. Method: immunoSEQ multiplex PCR; TCRdb's copy keeps in-frame clones and lacks some. The data hold around 730,000 clones, with approximately 85% observed a single time. This same sample was also taken into another study, of human thymus T cells.

Input material: thymocytes. The receptor source for this set is a girl less than two years old with a congenital heart defect.

This clone appeared once. The chain joins TRBV20-1 to TRBJ2-1; D perhaps matches TRBD1 (6 bases). Per germline, CDR1 DFQATT and CDR2 SNEGSKA (reference sequence). V was trimmed by 3 bases and J by 12 bases, leaving 12 bases between them. This CDR3 contains 11 residues. The CDR3 loop is CSARQGLGQFF. The DNA of the CDR3 is TGCAGTGCTAGGCAGGGGTTAGGGCAGTTCTTC.

The chain is built from TRBV4-1 and TRBJ1-5; TRBD1 matches 7 bases. V shed 0 bases and J 3 bases; nucleotides not matched to a gene: 8. CDR3 size: 17 residues. Germline V lookup: CDR1 MGHRA, CDR2 YSYEKL. CDR3 amino acids: CASSQDHRQGDNQPQHF. The CDR3 DNA reads TGCGCCAGCAGCCAAGACCATAGACAGGGTGACAATCAGCCCCAGCATTTT.

DNA for the CDR3: TGCGCCAGCAGTGAAACTTTTGGGGACAGGGTCCACGAGCAGTACTTC. It specifies CASSETFGDRVHEQYF. The chain joins TRBV10-1 to TRBJ2-7, with TRBD1 matching 9 bases. The CDR3 totals 16 residues. Germline CDR1 reads WNHNN; CDR2 reads SYGVQD (reference sequence). Trimming removed 3 bases from V and 5 bases from J; junction bases left unmatched: 11.

The rearrangement links TRBV5-4 to TRBJ2-4; D not certain. V was trimmed by 4 bases and J by 4 bases, leaving 15 bases between them. Germline-derived CDR1 and CDR2 are SGHNT and YYREEE (reference sequence). This CDR3 is built from 15 residues. The CDR3 here is CASSPSPLTKNIQYF. The CDR3 DNA reads as TGTGCCAGCAGCCCGAGCCCCCTCACTAAAAACATTCAGTACTTC.

The chain uses TRBV9 and TRBJ1-2; 8 bases map to TRBD1. Losses at the gene ends were 0 bases for V and 4 bases for J; bases not matched to a gene: 14. Germline CDR1 reads SGDLS; CDR2 reads YYNGEE. The CDR3 spans 18 residues. The CDR3 DNA is TGTGCCAGCAGCGTAGTTCCCGAAGGACAGGGAGTTTTCTATGGCTACACCTTC. Translation: CASSVVPEGQGVFYGYTF.

The chain uses TRBV27 and TRBJ1-1, with D hard to call. CDR3 length equals 14 residues. Germline V CDR1 and CDR2: MNHEY, SMNVEV (reference sequence). Trimming stripped 4 bases from V and 1 base from J, with 10 bases between. In DNA form, the CDR3 reads TGTGCCAGCAGTTCGACTGGTAAGAACACTGAAGCTTTCTTT. This sequence encodes CASSSTGKNTEAFF.

The chain carries TRBV27 and TRBJ2-7, with 7 bases lining up with TRBD1. V lost 5 bases to trimming and J lost 0 bases; unmatched junction nucleotides: 10. The CDR3 runs to 16 residues. The germline V gene encodes CDR1 MNHEY and CDR2 SMNVEV (reference sequence). The CDR3 nucleotides read TGTGCCAGCAGTGCCCGGGACAGCGAAAGCTCCTACGAGCAGTACTTC. Residues: CASSARDSESSYEQYF.

The chain has TRBV5-4 and TRBJ2-7; 12 positions agree with TRBD2. The CDR3 spans 18 residues. Germline V gives CDR1 SGHNT, CDR2 YYREEE (reference sequence). Trimming at V came to 3 bases and at J to 5 bases, leaving 15 bases not matched to a gene. The CDR3 DNA follows: TGTGCCAGCAGCTCCCCGACTAGCGGGGGCCCCTATGCCAACGAGCAGTACTTC. This encodes CASSSPTSGGPYANEQYF.

The chain has TRBV10-3 and TRBJ1-1; tentative D call: TRBD1 (5 bases). CDR3 length: 12 residues. Deletions cut 8 bases from V and 0 bases from J, with 7 bases between. CDR1 and CDR2 (germline): ENHRY, SYGVKD. Written as DNA, the CDR3 is TGTGCCATCGGGGCAATGAACACTGAAGCTTTCTTT. Encoded protein: CAIGAMNTEAFF.

The V and J genes are TRBV18 and TRBJ1-5; the match to TRBD1 covers 9 bases. Germline V gene sequence: CDR1 KGHSH, CDR2 LQKENI. This CDR3 has 15 amino acids. Trimming cost V 6 bases and J 4 bases; bases outside gene matches: 7. In DNA, the CDR3 is TGTGCCAGCTCGCCCGCCGGGACAGGGAATCAGCCCCAGCATTTT. Its translation: CASSPAGTGNQPQHF.

This clone was seen a handful of times. Other DNA sequences in this specimen translate into the identical CDR3. This rearrangement joins TRBV5-1 to TRBJ1-1; D unclear. CDR3 length: 13 amino acids. Per the germline V gene, CDR1 is SGHRS and CDR2 is YFSETQ. V shed 2 bases and J shed 1 base, with 6 bases lying between them. The CDR3 loop reads CASSFSGNTEAFF. The CDR3 DNA is TGCGCCAGCAGCTTTTCCGGGAACACTGAAGCTTTCTTT. Full variable domain (remainder filled in from reference TRBV5-1 and TRBJ1-1): KAGVTQTPRYLIKTRGQQVTLSCSPISGHRSVSWYQQTPGQGLQFLFEYFSETQRNKGNFPGRFSGRQFSNSRSEMNVSTLELGDSALYLCASSFSGNTEAFFGQGTRLTVV.

The J gene is TRBJ1-4, the V gene TRBV25-1, with no clear D. The CDR3 spans 14 residues. Per germline, CDR1 MGHDK and CDR2 SYGVNS. V lost 2 bases and J lost 6, with 10 bases in between. The DNA of the CDR3 is TGTGCCAGCAGTGAACTCCCCGGTGATGAAAAACTGTTTTTT. This sequence encodes CASSELPGDEKLFF.

The chain recombines TRBV9 with TRBJ2-5; 8 bases agree with TRBD2. The J segment lost 2 bases and the V segment lost 4 bases, leaving 7 bases of the junction unmatched. Germline lookup yields CDR1 SGDLS and CDR2 YYNGEE. The CDR3 spans 15 residues. Written as DNA, the CDR3 is TGTGCCAGCAGCTCAACTAGCGGATCACAAGAGACCCAGTACTTC. Its protein product is CASSSTSGSQETQYF.

The rearrangement joins TRBV4-1 to TRBJ2-2; 11 nucleotides align to TRBD2. V was clipped by 0 bases and J by 5 bases; unmatched bases: 8. This CDR3 is built from 18 residues. The germline V gene encodes CDR1 MGHRA and CDR2 YSYEKL. DNA for the CDR3: TGCGCCAGCAGCCAAGATGCCCGACTAGCGGGGAGGACCGGGGAGCTGTTTTTT. Translating it yields CASSQDARLAGRTGELFF.

This rearrangement joins TRBV2 to TRBJ1-6; TRBD1 matches at 7 bases. With V trimmed by 3 bases and J by 6 bases, 8 bases remained unmatched. The CDR3 extends over 16 amino acids. CDR1 and CDR2 from the germline V gene are SNHLY and FYNNEI. CDR3 nucleotide sequence: TGTGCCAGCAGTGAGTCACTCCGGGACAGTAATTCACCCCTCCACTTT. It codes for CASSESLRDSNSPLHF. The variable domain in full, completed from reference TRBV2 and TRBJ1-6, reads EPEVTQTPSHQVTQMGQEVILRCVPISNHLYFYWYRQILGQKVEFLVSFYNNEISEKSEIFDDQFSVERPDGSNFTLKIRSTKLEDSAMYFCASSESLRDSNSPLHFGNGTRLTVT.

This clone has just one count. The chain employs TRBV6-5 and TRBJ1-6; no firm D call. The CDR3 runs to 15 residues. Trimming took off 5 bases at V and 4 bases at J, with 12 bases between the two ends. Per germline, CDR1 MNHEY and CDR2 SVGAGI. The CDR3 coding sequence is TGTGCCAGCAGTCTCTGGAGGGATTATAATTCACCCCTCCACTTT. Its translation: CASSLWRDYNSPLHF.

V gene TRBV4-2 combines with J gene TRBJ2-5, with 8 bases identical to TRBD1. Germline CDR1 is LGHNA and CDR2 is YNFKEQ. The V and J ends lost 2 bases and 5 bases, in that order; junction bases with no gene match: 7. This CDR3 comprises 15 residues. In DNA form, the CDR3 reads TGTGCCAGCAGCCAACCGGACAGGGACGCGGAGACCCAGTACTTC. It codes for CASSQPDRDAETQYF.

V is TRBV4-3 and J is TRBJ1-5, with D perhaps matching TRBD1 (5 bases). Germline V gene sequence: CDR1 LGHNA, CDR2 YSLEER. V dropped 1 base and J dropped 9 bases, with 13 bases sitting between them. CDR3 size: 14 residues. The chain's CDR3 is CASSQVPGCRPQHF. CDR3 sequence (DNA): TGCGCCAGCAGCCAAGTACCAGGGTGTCGGCCCCAGCATTTT.

The DNA of the CDR3 is TGTGCCAGCAGGGGTGAGGGGGCTGCTGGAAACACCATATATTTT. Translating it yields CASRGEGAAGNTIYF. The rearrangement uses TRBV6-5 and TRBJ1-3, with TRBD1 matching over 7 bases. In germline, CDR1 is MNHEY, CDR2 SVGAGI. The V segment lost 6 bases and the J segment 2 bases; nucleotides outside the gene matches: 7. CDR3 length: 15 amino acids.

This chain links TRBV30 with TRBJ2-4; tentatively, D is TRBD2 (6 bases). CDR3 length equals 14 residues. V dropped 5 bases and J dropped 2 bases, with 13 bases sitting between them. The germline CDR1 and CDR2 sequences are GTSNPN and SVGIG (reference sequence). The CDR3 sequence is CAWDQGGTKNIQYF. CDR3 nucleotide sequence: TGTGCCTGGGACCAGGGAGGAACCAAAAACATTCAGTACTTC.

V usage is TRBV20-1 and J usage is TRBJ1-1; 7 bases map to TRBD1. Germline-derived CDR1 and CDR2 are DFQATT and SNEGSKA (reference sequence). The CDR3 spans 11 residues. After removal of 7 bases from V and 5 bases from J, the junction contained 4 bases not matched to a gene. The CDR3 DNA sequence: TGCAGTGTCAGGGGGAGGACTGAAGCTTTCTTT. Amino acids: CSVRGRTEAFF.